This T cell receptor (beta chain) was sequenced for a study of blood T cells in healthy people across ages (dated by TCRdb to between 2014 and 2017). Turning to the overall study: Template switching captured roughly one uniquely barcoded TCR beta cDNA molecule per two T cells in model experiments. The study analyzed two additional independent replicas of 1 million unique cDNA reads from the same blood draw for two donors, one aged 18 to 29 and one aged 80 or older. Four age groups were formed from the donors: young (average approximately 16 years), middle-aged (approximately 39), aged (roughly 59) and long-lived (approximately 78). Age-related changes in TCR beta repertoire diversity were measured in the study by deep sequencing normalized with unique cDNA molecular identifiers. Donors of different ages were randomly distributed across sequencing lanes to avoid experimental bias.

According to the germline V gene, CDR1 reads SGDLS and CDR2 reads YYNGEE. Here V drops 0 bases and J drops 4 bases, and the junction holds 10 bases not matched to any gene. Its CDR3 holds 16 amino acids, cysteine through phenylalanine. Just the 48-base CDR3 DNA is kept, in frame starting at base 1. Beyond this particular receptor, the publication reports: Observed TCR beta diversity per million T cells fell roughly linearly with age, and a significant reduction was already apparent by age around 39. Because the CMV infection status of the donors was unknown, age-related changes in expanded clonotypes may potentially have been confounded. Compared with the aged group, the long-lived group had more naive CD4+ T cells, fewer expanded clones and increased TCR diversity, suggesting age selection. There was a strong correlation between observed TCR beta diversity and the percentage of naive T cells measured by flow cytometry. Estimates of total diversity from one million sequenced T cells were regarded as lower bounds and underestimates. Bulk unsorted PBMC profiling prevented conclusive comparison of naive and antigen-experienced compartments.

The library was prepared using 5' RACE. The listed sequencing device is Illumina HiSeq 2500. A second PCR of roughly 7 to 11 cycles was performed with a sample-barcoded 5' primer and a J-beta primer mix. Each TCR beta cDNA molecule received a unique molecular identifier from a template-switch 5' adaptor carrying 12 random nucleotides. Each sample yielded at least 2.5 million CDR3-containing paired-end reads. First-strand cDNA was synthesized from all RNA with the Mint cDNA synthesis kit, primed by a TRBC-specific oligonucleotide. All cDNA was treated with uracil-DNA glycosylase and then went through a first 18-cycle PCR with the universal primers M1SS and BC2_uni_R. Concerning the study's data processing: For normalization, 1 million high-quality reads, each with a distinct molecular identifier, were randomly selected from each sample. Instead of being binned into consensus sequences, reads with shared molecular identifiers were discarded. MiTCR, with a Q25 quality threshold and the strictest error-elimination algorithm, was used for CDR3 identification, clonotype clustering and error correction. A nonparametric unseen species model using Euler transformation provided a lower-bound estimate of total TCR beta diversity. In-frame beta chains were kept once TCRdb had trimmed the public reads at Q25 with fastp and called clones with MiXCR. Merged by CDR3 protein, the rows form single entries marked with the most common genes and DNA. TCRdb's processing, not the study's, gives the V and J calls here. The sample table contains over 1.5 million distinct CDR3 sequences; only one count was recorded for roughly 52% of them. Clones ranked in the top ten supply about 2.1% of the sample.

Systemically healthy Caucasian individuals from Russia, over 30 in total and aged about 6 to 95 years, were included as donors. Each donor gave ten milliliters of peripheral blood, drawn into EDTA-treated Vacutainer tubes. Ficoll-Paque density-gradient centrifugation was used to isolate PBMCs, with at least 7 million obtained per sample. Total RNA was extracted from PBMCs with Trizol reagent, with at least 5.5 micrograms obtained per sample. Naive CD45RAhigh/CD27high T cell percentages were measured by flow cytometry on a PBMC aliquot from every donor. Details on this clonotype: The target of this receptor is not known. No clone much larger than this one lies a single base away; base qualities are absent.

Input material: blood. The chain uses TRBV9 and TRBJ2-7, and TRBD2 aligns with 7 junction nucleotides. The receptor was derived from a woman aged 40 to 49 in good health. The bases read TGTGCCAGCAGCGTAGGAAGCGGCGGGGGTCGGTACGAGCAGTACTTC. Translation gives CASSVGSGGGRYEQYF.